This T cell receptor beta chain was found in a study of cytomegalovirus exposure and HLA in healthy donors listed by TCRdb under 2017. Regarding the study in general: An earlier analysis of about 530 of the donors reported about 300 Gb of sequence data and 117 million unique TCR beta sequences obtained from about 179 million T cells. About 280 gigabases of sequencing data and around 90 million unique TCR sequences made up an early release that covered fewer than 650 HLA-typed donors. Of the 398 genotyped donors, around 81% fell in the genetic ancestry cluster associated with self-reported Caucasian donors. The study aimed to test whether cataloging public T cell receptors could reveal signatures of past pathogen exposure. The study used immunosequencing to profile the T cell repertoires of more than 650 subjects and linked those repertoires to cytomegalovirus serostatus. A separate validation cohort of roughly 120 different subjects was used in addition to the 666-subject first cohort. High-throughput TCR immunosequencing, statistical association of individual TCRs with disease status, and machine learning were combined to predict cytomegalovirus infection status. In a later analysis, previously published TCR beta repertoires from about 670 donors were re-analyzed and high-resolution HLA genotyping was added so that TCR occurrence patterns could be studied. In the later analysis, no new phenotypic data were used to find candidate immune exposures; instead, reliance was placed on TCR beta sequences and their occurrence across donors. To decide whether each TCR beta V gene segment behaved as functional or pseudogenic, an earlier analysis of fewer than 750 of the donors relied on high-throughput TCR beta sequencing. Alongside the repertoire data, information on donor age, sex, ethnicity and CMV serostatus was compiled. A later genetic analysis took genome-wide SNP genotypes for about 55% of the 666 donors and used that subset as a discovery cohort. All discovery cohort repertoires had been generated using a single sequencing platform. HLA typing covered class I and class II loci at four-digit resolution. The number of typed donors differed by locus: about 620-640 for A, B, C, DRB1 and DQB1; approximately 540 for DQA1; fewer than 610 for DPA1; and roughly 470 for DPB1. Roughly five DR-DQ haplotypes were handled as single units for association and clustering, since linkage in the cohort was strong. On average, 235,054 unique TCR beta nucleotide sequences were sequenced per donor among a few hundred genotyped donors of the cohort, with roughly 18% of those sequences being non-productive.

To prepare the library, the immunoSEQ multiplex PCR assay was applied. The multiplex PCR relied on a mix of 60 forward primers for TCR Vbeta segments and 13 reverse primers for TCR Jbeta segments. The CDR3 region of rearranged TCR beta genes was amplified from genomic DNA by a multiplex PCR assay. On the Illumina HiSeq System, the amplified TCR beta libraries were sequenced as 87-base-pair reads. For the original study's pipeline: A later analysis tallied tens of millions of unique TCR beta chains across the 600 to 700 repertoires, and some 10 million of those chains were shared by two or more donors. Raw reads were error-corrected and collapsed into unique sequences with a nearest-neighbor algorithm that merged closely related sequences to remove PCR and sequencing errors. To assign V, D and J gene segments, CDR3 sequences were aligned to IMGT reference sequences. For a sequence to be retained, a match of at least six nucleotides was required to both a V gene segment and a J gene segment. A rearrangement counted as productive if the CDR3 had no stop codons and remained in frame with V and J, and every other rearrangement counted as non-productive. Following IMGT convention, CDR3 was defined as the stretch from the second conserved V-encoded cysteine to the conserved J-encoded phenylalanine. In an earlier analysis of around 600 of the donors, sequences lacking an unambiguous match to a single V gene segment were excluded. An earlier analysis of fewer than 650 of the donors classified V segments as functional when productive rearrangements were above 56.7% and as segregating when the standard deviation between donors was above 5%. To diagnose cytomegalovirus status from the catalog of TCR beta chain sequences, a statistical classification framework was built. A later analysis assigned V and J genes by comparing TCR nucleotide sequences with IMGT/GENE-DB human TR gene sequences. The TCRdist pipeline was used in a later analysis to assign CDR3 sequences and most-parsimonious VDJ recombination scenarios. In a later analysis, each TCR beta chain was defined by its CDR3 amino acid sequence together with its V-gene family, and reads lacking a unique V-gene family were excluded. In a later analysis, 450 to 600 highly shared, low-generation-probability nucleotide sequences were removed to address suspected cross-contamination and a sequencing artifact. For each public chain, a later analysis derived a clonal expansion index from normalized ranks of inferred template counts within each repertoire. In a later analysis, generation probabilities were computed with a VDJ recombination model fitted to out-of-frame rearrangements, and the resulting probabilities were checked against IGoR. Hypergeometric tests were used in a later analysis to score TCR-TCR, TCR-HLA and TCR-CMV co-occurrence, with a repertoire-size bias correction applied to the TCR pairs. False discovery rates were estimated in a later analysis by permuting HLA or CMV assignments 20 times. In a later analysis, co-occurring TCRs were grouped with DBSCAN, and TCRdist sequence similarity was added when clustering was performed within HLA-allele-positive subsets. Repertoires with fewer than 30,000 or more than 120,000 public chains, plus five repertoires with anomalous nucleotide sharing, were excluded from co-occurrence clustering. In its TCRdb copy, this immuneACCESS table keeps in-frame sequences only and misses some clones. Where compared with another copy, unresolved V genes explain less than half of these, and the others have no known cause. V, J and clone size reflect that table, while D and trimming were determined from the DNA. This sample's clone table shows 75,000 to 95,000 clones. The ten most abundant clones make up approximately 5.7% of the sample.

The cohort consisted of some 730 healthy bone marrow donors. All cohort members were sampled while nominally healthy, although unrecorded immune exposures were likely present. The donor was CMV seropositive and was included in the group of 250 to 300 seropositive cohort members. A peripheral blood sample was provided by each donor, and peripheral blood mononuclear cells were used for TCR beta sequencing. Genomic DNA was extracted from the blood cell samples with the Qiagen DNeasy Blood Extraction Kit. V is reduced by 3 bases and J by 2 bases, leaving a spacing of 10 bases between them. The germline V gene (reference sequence) specifies MNHEY as CDR1 and SMNVEV as CDR2. The CDR3 runs 14 residues from the cysteine to the phenylalanine. Only the CDR3 DNA stays, 42 bases, in frame from base 1. Of note for this clone: There is no known antigen for this receptor.

The research as a whole found: In vitro tests confirmed that three of the cytomegalovirus-associated TCR beta chains recognize cytomegalovirus antigens. A further reported finding was that TCR beta sequences accurately predicted the HLA-A and HLA-B alleles for most subjects in the first cohort. Some IMGT-functional V segments, including TRBV6-2 and TRBV6-3, could not be distinguished by the 87-base-pair reads and were therefore excluded. Presence/absence analyses assumed roughly uniform sequencing depth across donors, an assumption that may not hold. In a later genetic analysis, fewer N-insertions in productive TCRs were reported among donors in an Asian-associated ancestry cluster than the roughly 700-donor mean. According to a later analysis, parvovirus B19, influenza, CMV and Epstein-Barr virus appeared linked to several top co-occurrence clusters. The classifier was reported to diagnose cytomegalovirus status with high specificity and sensitivity in both the original and validation cohorts. In an earlier analysis of over 550 of the donors, most TCR beta V segments were observed in productive rearrangements about 87% or about 30% of the time, broadly matching IMGT annotations. For the cohort, immune exposure information was limited to CMV serostatus. HLA typing was unavailable for some donors at each locus, so association tests used only the typed subset. When HLA alleles, especially DR and DQ, strongly co-occurred, TCR associations were difficult to assign to individual alleles. The study listed 150 to 200 TCR beta chains as associated with cytomegalovirus. The authors suggested that the approach could potentially be generalized to other disease states and immunological phenotypes. A later analysis found that HLA-associated TCR beta chains were more clonally expanded and had lower generation probabilities than equally common non-associated chains. V-gene and J-gene trimming of TCR beta chains was associated with a missense DCLRE1C variant in a later genetic analysis, and the association was replicated in an independent cohort. A later analysis associated about 17,000 TCR beta sequences with specific HLA alleles at a false discovery rate of 0.05. Linkage disequilibrium might explain the correlated functional status among segregating V segments, but an unknown experimental factor could not be excluded. Because counts were too low, more than 15 rarely observed V segments, including chromosome 9 orphons, were left out of the earlier analysis of approximately 500 of the donors. Most CMV-associated TCR beta chains appeared to be HLA-restricted in a later analysis, and the HLA associations seemed to be driven largely by CMV exposure. Only TCR beta chains were sequenced in this cohort, and the absence of alpha or paired-chain data limited detectable features. Most TCR sequences were observed very rarely across donors, whereas some public TCRs were present in many individuals. According to a later analysis, TCR association rates differed among HLA loci, with DRB1 alleles showing the most associated TCRs and HLA-C alleles showing the fewest. The sequencing pipeline was judged likely to have produced a cluster of highly shared sequence variants as a technical artifact.

Sequencing used PBMCs. This TCR derives from a girl aged 5-17 years in good health and CMV-seropositive. The rearrangement combines TRBV27 with TRBJ1-1, with the identity of the D gene unclear. CDR3 reads: CASSFRGSNTEAFF. The DNA sequence is TGTGCCAGCAGTTTCCGGGGATCTAACACTGAAGCTTTCTTT.